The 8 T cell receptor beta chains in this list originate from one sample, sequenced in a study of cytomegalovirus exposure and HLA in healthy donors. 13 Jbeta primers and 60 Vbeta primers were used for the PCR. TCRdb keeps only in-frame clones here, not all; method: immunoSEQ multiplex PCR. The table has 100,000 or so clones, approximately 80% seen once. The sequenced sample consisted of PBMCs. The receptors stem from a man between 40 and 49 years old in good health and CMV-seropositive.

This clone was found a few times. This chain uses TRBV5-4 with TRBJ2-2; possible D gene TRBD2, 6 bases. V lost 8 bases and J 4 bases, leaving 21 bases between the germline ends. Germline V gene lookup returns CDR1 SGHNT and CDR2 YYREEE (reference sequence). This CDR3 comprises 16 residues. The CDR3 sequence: CARSLRQPRGTGELFF. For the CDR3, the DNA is TGTGCCAGAAGCCTTCGGCAGCCGCGGGGCACCGGGGAGCTGTTTTTT.

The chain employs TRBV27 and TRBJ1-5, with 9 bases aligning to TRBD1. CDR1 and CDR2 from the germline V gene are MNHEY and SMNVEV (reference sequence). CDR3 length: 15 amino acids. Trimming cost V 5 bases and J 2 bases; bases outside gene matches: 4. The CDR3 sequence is CASSNRTGGNQPQHF. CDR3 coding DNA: TGTGCCAGCAGTAATCGGACAGGGGGCAATCAGCCCCAGCATTTT.

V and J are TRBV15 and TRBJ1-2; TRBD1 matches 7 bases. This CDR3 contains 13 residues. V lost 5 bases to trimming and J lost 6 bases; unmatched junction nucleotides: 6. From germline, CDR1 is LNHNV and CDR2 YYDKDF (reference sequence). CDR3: CATSPQGSNGYTF. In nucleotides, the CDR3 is TGTGCCACCAGCCCACAGGGGAGTAATGGCTACACCTTC.

Here the CDR3 reads CASSSVDRKETQYF. In DNA form, the CDR3 reads TGTGCCAGCTCATCAGTTGACAGGAAAGAGACCCAGTACTTC. The rearrangement links TRBV18 to TRBJ2-5, with a tentative D call TRBD1 (6 bases). The germline CDR1 and CDR2 sequences are KGHSH and LQKENI. The CDR3 length is 14 residues. The V end was cut by 5 bases, the J end by 3 bases, with 13 bases between. Full variable domain (missing parts from reference TRBV18 and TRBJ2-5): NAGVMQNPRHLVRRRGQEARLRCSPMKGHSHVYWYRQLPEEGLKFMVYLQKENIIDESGMPKERFSAEFPKEGPSILRIQQVVRGDSAAYFCASSSVDRKETQYFGPGTRLLVL.

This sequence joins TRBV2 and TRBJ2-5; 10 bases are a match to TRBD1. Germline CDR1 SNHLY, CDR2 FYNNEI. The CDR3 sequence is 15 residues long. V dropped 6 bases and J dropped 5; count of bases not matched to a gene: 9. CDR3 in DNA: TGTGCCAGCAGGGTCCGACAGGGGGCGCGTGAGACCCAGTACTTC. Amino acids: CASRVRQGARETQYF.

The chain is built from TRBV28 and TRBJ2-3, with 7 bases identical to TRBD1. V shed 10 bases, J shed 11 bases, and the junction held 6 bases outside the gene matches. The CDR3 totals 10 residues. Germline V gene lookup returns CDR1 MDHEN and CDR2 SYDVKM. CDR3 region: CATRRQGQYF. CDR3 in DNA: TGTGCCACCAGGCGACAGGGGCAGTATTTT. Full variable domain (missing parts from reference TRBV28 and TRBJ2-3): DVKVTQSSRYLVKRTGEKVFLECVQDMDHENMFWYRQDPGLGLRLIYFSYDVKMKEKGDIPEGYSVSREKKERFSLILESASTNQTSMYLCATRRQGQYFGPGTRLTVL.

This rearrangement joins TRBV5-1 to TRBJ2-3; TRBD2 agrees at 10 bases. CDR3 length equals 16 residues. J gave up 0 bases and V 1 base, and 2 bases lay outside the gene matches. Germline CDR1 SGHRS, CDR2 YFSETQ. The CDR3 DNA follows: TGCGCCAGCAGCTTGACTAGCGGGGCTAGCACAGATACGCAGTATTTT. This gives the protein CASSLTSGASTDTQYF.

Written as DNA, the CDR3 is TGTGCCAGCAGTAGACCCAGGGGCATCTCTGGAAACACCATATATTTT. Translation gives CASSRPRGISGNTIYF. The chain uses TRBV28 and TRBJ1-3; D is perhaps TRBD1 (6 bases). V shed 5 bases and J shed 0 bases, with 14 bases lying between them. Germline V CDR1 and CDR2: MDHEN, SYDVKM. This CDR3 contains 16 residues. Complete variable domain (other parts from reference TRBV28 and TRBJ1-3): DVKVTQSSRYLVKRTGEKVFLECVQDMDHENMFWYRQDPGLGLRLIYFSYDVKMKEKGDIPEGYSVSREKKERFSLILESASTNQTSMYLCASSRPRGISGNTIYFGEGSWLTVV.